A selection of T cell receptor beta chains follows, all from one sample in a study of cytomegalovirus exposure and HLA in healthy donors. The data were produced by immunoSEQ multiplex PCR, yet TCRdb's version contains in-frame clones alone and is incomplete. The sample gives fewer than 110,000 clones, approximately 89% of which show up once; about 3.9% is in the top ten. The sequenced sample consisted of PBMCs. The receptors derive from a man under 40 in good health and CMV-seronegative. The CDR3 runs from the conserved cysteine through the conserved F or W. Where a row states a size, it is once, few, many or the class of an expanded clone; other rows omit it.

j_call	v_call	clone_size	cdr3_aa
TRBJ1-6	TRBV11-2	-	CASRTLRGPFDNSPLHF
TRBJ2-1	TRBV4-1	-	CASSQDPPGARNEQFF
TRBJ2-1	TRBV4-1	-	CASSQDWASFNEQFF
TRBJ1-2	TRBV4-2	-	CASSQEGRVPSGYTF
TRBJ2-7	TRBV5-1	-	CASSWTSGAYEQYF
TRBJ2-3	TRBV2	-	CAGRVEVDTQYF
TRBJ2-1	TRBV10-3	few	CAISESLADLYNEQFF
-	TRBV6-5	few	CASSYRGKTYEQYF
TRBJ1-2	TRBV11-2	once	CASSLARTGINYGYTF
TRBJ2-3	TRBV7-9	-	CAIRRVVERTDTQYF
TRBJ1-1	TRBV29-1	-	CSVRGDYIMNTEAFF
TRBJ2-7	TRBV5-1	-	CASSWGSAGEQYF
TRBJ2-5	TRBV19	-	CASSAWKGLGISWETQYF
TRBJ2-3	TRBV7-9	-	CASSYVGGGPDTQYF
TRBJ1-5	TRBV28	-	CASSFFRGTRSNQPQHF
TRBJ2-5	TRBV5-1	-	CASSLAGGLETQYF
TRBJ1-4	TRBV18	-	CASSARGMEEKLFF
TRBJ1-2	TRBV29-1	-	CSVEARGTGEGYGYTF
TRBJ2-1	TRBV30	once	CAWSLKGGGGEQFF
TRBJ1-1	TRBV27	-	CASKPGYATEAFF
TRBJ1-5	TRBV27	-	CASSPRQGAGYSNQPQHF
TRBJ2-7	TRBV4-2	once	CASSAGLAGGREQYF
TRBJ1-5	TRBV5-1	-	CAGSKTGKGNQPQHF
TRBJ2-1	TRBV19	-	CASSRTGFEQFF
TRBJ2-3	TRBV7-6	-	CASSLSLGLLDTQYF
TRBJ1-1	TRBV30	-	CAWSARGLGNTEAFF
TRBJ2-5	TRBV5-4	-	CASSSWTSGEQETQYF
TRBJ2-1	TRBV4-1	-	CASSQPNRNSYNEQFF
TRBJ1-1	TRBV19	-	CASSITGTGFFTEAFF
TRBJ2-3	TRBV7-9	-	CASSLSAGGPTDTQYF
TRBJ2-3	TRBV29-1	-	CSVQGTDTQYF
TRBJ2-5	TRBV10-3	-	CAIRSGLAGGELQETQYF
TRBJ2-1	TRBV7-9	-	CASSFLTSVMVDEQFF
TRBJ1-2	TRBV29-1	-	CSVAGQGASYGYTF
TRBJ2-2	TRBV7-3	-	CASSQRQAGELFF
TRBJ2-7	TRBV30	-	CAWKYHPSSYEQYF
TRBJ2-5	TRBV19	-	CASSTDRYQETQYF
TRBJ1-2	TRBV5-1	once	CASSLDPATNYGYTF
TRBJ2-7	TRBV6-6	-	CASSYSAGVRDEQYF
TRBJ2-1	TRBV27	-	CASRHDGTANNEQFF
TRBJ1-3	TRBV4-1	-	CASSVRGLGREVSGNTIYF
TRBJ2-1	TRBV7-2	-	CASSTDRGLYNEQFF
TRBJ2-7	TRBV5-1	-	CASSPWTGAYEQYF
TRBJ2-5	TRBV6-5	-	CASIGQGARETQYF
TRBJ2-5	TRBV6-5	-	CASSYSGLETQYF
TRBJ2-7	TRBV6-5	-	CASSYGQGPYEQYF
TRBJ2-2	TRBV4-3	-	CASSQGSGELFF
TRBJ2-3	TRBV9	-	CASNPFGGVTDTQYF
TRBJ2-7	TRBV6-5	-	CASSQDRGSYEQYF
TRBJ1-5	TRBV21-1	-	CASNNSNGEPQHF
TRBJ2-3	TRBV4-3	-	CASSQEQVLDTQYF
TRBJ2-3	TRBV7-9	-	CASSLAPSTSLDTQYF
TRBJ1-4	TRBV27	-	CASSSQSNEKLFF
TRBJ1-3	TRBV5-6	-	CASSFLPHRDSGNTIYF
TRBJ1-1	TRBV5-1	-	CASSPQAGTPNTEAFF
TRBJ1-2	TRBV28	-	CASRVQGVYYGYTF
TRBJ1-2	TRBV4-1	once	CASSQVGRGNYGYTF